Below are 28 T cell receptor beta chains sequenced from a single sample in a study of blood T cells in healthy people across ages. For the second PCR, which ran for roughly 7 to 11 cycles, a sample-barcoded 5' primer and a J-beta primer mix were used. TCRdb re-analysed the 5' RACE reads in MiXCR, keeping a single row per CDR3 protein. The sample includes 630,000 or so distinct CDR3 sequences, around 31% seen only once; the top ten take more than 15%. The specimen was blood. The source of these receptors is a woman older than 75 in good health.

The gene calls are TRBV20-1 and TRBJ2-5; D may correspond to TRBD1 or TRBD2 (6 bases each). Per the germline V gene, CDR1 is DFQATT and CDR2 is SNEGSKA (reference sequence). The CDR3 spans 11 residues. V lost 5 bases and J lost 11, with 15 bases in between. The CDR3 reads CSAGPGEEQYF. The CDR3 DNA reads as TGCAGTGCTGGTCCAGGGGAGGAGCAGTACTTC.

This clonotype showed up many times. The chain joins TRBV6-5 to TRBJ1-2; no clear D. V was trimmed by 2 bases and J by 8 bases, leaving 15 bases between them. Germline loops: CDR1 MNHEY, CDR2 SVGAGI. The CDR3 covers 14 residues. This chain's CDR3 is CASSYESTNFGYTF. In DNA, the CDR3 is TGTGCCAGCAGTTACGAGAGTACCAACTTCGGCTACACCTTC.

This chain uses TRBV7-9 with TRBJ2-1; D might be TRBD2 (6 bases). The CDR3 has 16 amino acids. V was trimmed by 0 bases and J by 2 bases, leaving 11 bases between them. In germline, CDR1 is SEHNR, CDR2 FQNEAQ (reference sequence). CDR3 DNA sequence: TGTGCCAGCAGCTTAGCGAGGCGGGGTGCCTACAATGAGCAGTTCTTC. This codes for CASSLARRGAYNEQFF.

This clonotype has at least ten counts. The chain employs TRBV29-1 and TRBJ2-7; perhaps TRBD1 as D (6 bases). Germline values: CDR1 SQVTM, CDR2 ANQGSEA. The CDR3 has 12 amino acids. The ends were cut back, 4 bases at V and 6 bases at J, with 13 bases in the middle. The CDR3 spells CSVVRDTGEQYF. The CDR3, as DNA: TGCAGCGTTGTACGGGACACCGGCGAGCAGTACTTC.

The table lists this clonotype with many counts. The chain combines TRBV7-2 with TRBJ2-7; D may be TRBD2 (5 bases). CDR3 size: 15 residues. Looked up from germline, CDR1 is SGHTA and CDR2 is FQGNSA. The V and J ends lost 3 bases and 0 bases respectively, with 12 bases between them. CDR3 nucleotides: TGTGCCAGCAGCTTCGATCGGGGATCCTCCTACGAGCAGTACTTC. This sequence encodes CASSFDRGSSYEQYF.

The rearrangement joins TRBV12-3 or TRBV12-4 to TRBJ1-1, with 8 nucleotides matching TRBD1. The CDR3 spans 13 residues. The trim removed 6 bases at V and 3 bases at J, leaving 3 bases unmatched. CDR3 DNA sequence: TGTGCCAGCAGCCACAGGGGGGACACTGAAGCTTTCTTT. Translating it yields CASSHRGDTEAFF.

This clonotype was detected only a few times. This chain uses TRBV3-1 with TRBJ2-5; 9 bases map to TRBD2. This CDR3 comprises 17 residues. V shed 0 bases, J shed 11 bases, and the junction held 16 bases outside the gene matches. Germline V lookup: CDR1 LGHDT, CDR2 YNNKEL (reference sequence). The CDR3 DNA sequence: TGTGCCAGCAGCCAAGATAGGCGTCTAGCGGGGTGCTATGAGCAGTACTTC. Translation gives CASSQDRRLAGCYEQYF.

This clonotype was counted between two and nine times. It may be a read error: a sequence one base away is much more abundant. The chain employs TRBV5-1 and TRBJ2-5; 9 nucleotides align to TRBD1. The end of the DNA is better explained by TRBJ2-7, so the J call may be wrong. From germline, CDR1 is SGHRS and CDR2 YFSETQ. The CDR3 extends over 14 amino acids. The CDR3 spells CASRLDRGSAEQYF. CDR3 DNA sequence: TGCGCCAGCAGGTTGGACAGGGGAAGCGCCGAGCAGTACTTC.

With respect to this clonotype: This may arise from a read error, as a much more abundant clone is one base away. V usage is TRBV12-3 or TRBV12-4 and J usage is TRBJ2-3; TRBD1 matches 7 bases. The CDR3 extends over 14 amino acids. This CDR3 reads CASSLDVGTDAQYF. The CDR3 nucleotides read TGTGCCAGCAGTTTAGACGTGGGGACAGATGCGCAGTATTTT.

This clonotype was counted at least ten times. V is TRBV7-9 and J is TRBJ1-6, with D possibly matching TRBD1 (6 bases). The germline V and J ends were trimmed by 5 bases and 4 bases, with 18 bases remaining between them. CDR1 SEHNR and CDR2 FQNEAQ come from the germline V gene (reference sequence). The CDR3 totals 17 residues. The CDR3 is CASSLKGGQTYNSPLHF. As DNA, the CDR3 is TGTGCCAGCAGCCTTAAGGGTGGACAGACGTATAATTCACCCCTCCACTTT. Drawing the rest from reference TRBV7-9 and TRBJ1-6, the complete variable domain is DTGVSQNPRHKITKRGQNVTFRCDPISEHNRLYWYRQTLGQGPEFLTYFQNEAQLEKSRLLSDRFSAERPKGSFSTLEIQRTEQGDSAMYLCASSLKGGQTYNSPLHFGNGTRLTVT.

The chain is built from TRBV11-2 and TRBJ1-1; a weak D match, TRBD1 (6 bases). Per the germline V gene, CDR1 is SGHAT and CDR2 is FQNNGV. This CDR3 contains 13 residues. Trimming removed 1 base from V and 9 bases from J, with 12 bases in between. The CDR3 region has the DNA TGTGCCAGCAGCTTAGTTAGGAGGGGGAAAGCTTTCTTT. Its translation is CASSLVRRGKAFF.

This chain uses TRBV20-1 with TRBJ2-3; 8 bases match TRBD1. Germline V lookup: CDR1 DFQATT, CDR2 SNEGSKA (reference sequence). V shed 5 bases, J shed 2 bases, and the junction held 6 bases outside the gene matches. CDR3 size: 14 residues. CDR3 bases: TGCAGTGCTGAGGACAGGGCGCCCACAGATACGCAGTATTTT. Amino acid sequence: CSAEDRAPTDTQYF.

The genes are TRBV20-1 and TRBJ2-7; D is possibly TRBD1 or TRBD2 (5 bases each). This CDR3 spans 11 amino acids. Germline values: CDR1 DFQATT, CDR2 SNEGSKA (reference sequence). In DNA, the CDR3 is TGCAGGGCTGGGACCCTGTACGAGCAGTACTTC. This encodes CRAGTLYEQYF.

The rearrangement joins TRBV7-2 to TRBJ2-4; 15 bases agree with TRBD2. Germline CDR1 SGHTA, CDR2 FQGNSA. Unmatched junction bases numbered 8, after V lost 5 bases and J lost 9 bases. This CDR3 contains 16 residues. The CDR3 reads CASSEGLAGGQGIQYF. The CDR3, as DNA: TGTGCCAGCAGCGAAGGACTAGCGGGGGGGCAGGGCATTCAGTACTTC.

This chain joins TRBV7-9 and TRBJ2-7; 7 positions agree with TRBD1. Per the germline V gene, CDR1 is SEHNR and CDR2 is FQNEAQ (reference sequence). The CDR3 sequence is 13 residues long. The trim removed 7 bases at V and 3 bases at J, leaving 6 bases unmatched. CDR3 DNA sequence: TGTGCCAGCACCGGGACAGAGAACTACGAGCAGTACTTC. As protein: CASTGTENYEQYF. Supplemented by reference TRBV7-9 and TRBJ2-7, the full variable domain reads DTGVSQNPRHKITKRGQNVTFRCDPISEHNRLYWYRQTLGQGPEFLTYFQNEAQLEKSRLLSDRFSAERPKGSFSTLEIQRTEQGDSAMYLCASTGTENYEQYFGPGTRLTVT.

This chain connects TRBV5-1 to TRBJ1-1; 7 bases are a match to TRBD1. CDR1 and CDR2 from the germline V gene are SGHRS and YFSETQ. This CDR3 contains 15 residues. With 4 bases clipped from V and 1 base from J, the junction kept 7 bases outside the gene matches. DNA for the CDR3: TGCGCCAGCAGCCTCTATAGGACAGGGAACACTGAAGCTTTCTTT. As protein: CASSLYRTGNTEAFF.

The J gene is TRBJ2-7, the V gene TRBV14, with 7 nucleotides matching TRBD1. CDR3 length: 16 residues. Trimming removed 0 bases from V and 5 bases from J; junction bases left unmatched: 10. The germline CDR1 and CDR2 sequences are SGHDN and FVKESK. Written as DNA, the CDR3 is TGTGCCAGCAGCCAAGAAGGGGGCGCCCCCAGGAACGAGCAGTACTTC. Protein product: CASSQEGGAPRNEQYF.

This clonotype was counted at least ten times. This rearrangement joins TRBV6-2 or TRBV6-3 to TRBJ1-1, with unresolved D. CDR1 and CDR2 from the germline V gene are MNHEY and SVGEGT. This CDR3 is 14 amino acids long. Trimming removed 7 bases at V and 6 bases at J, with 18 bases between. The CDR3 sequence: CASTPGPDLAEAFF. In nucleotides, the CDR3 is TGTGCCAGCACCCCGGGCCCGGATTTGGCTGAAGCTTTCTTT.

This clonotype occurred a few times. The V call is TRBV30, the J call TRBJ2-1; 14 positions agree with TRBD2. V dropped 3 bases and J dropped 10; count of bases not matched to a gene: 5. This CDR3 region has 14 residues. Germline V gives CDR1 GTSNPN, CDR2 SVGIG (reference sequence). The CDR3 nucleotides are TGTGCCTGGAGCGGACTAGCGGGGGGCCGGGAGCAGTTCTTC. This sequence encodes CAWSGLAGGREQFF.

Of note for this clonotype: The junction shows a germline mismatch at one end, possibly a read error. The chain joins TRBV6-5 to TRBJ2-3, with no clear D. CDR1 and CDR2 (germline): MNHEY, SVGAGI. The CDR3 is 13 amino acids. CDR3 coding DNA: TGTGCCAGCAGCTACTCGGTAAAAGATGCGCAGTATTTT. Protein: CASSYSVKDAQYF.

This clonotype was picked up many times. The gene calls are TRBV20-1 and TRBJ2-7; 8 positions match TRBD1. With 0 bases clipped from V and 1 base from J, the junction kept 8 bases outside the gene matches. The CDR3 is made up of 16 amino acids. Per germline, CDR1 DFQATT and CDR2 SNEGSKA (reference sequence). CDR3 DNA: TGCAGTGCTAGAGATGGGGGGACAGGAAGATCCTACGAGCAGTACTTC. It is translated as CSARDGGTGRSYEQYF.

This clonotype was counted a few times. This rearrangement joins TRBV6-1 to TRBJ1-6; 9 bases agree with TRBD1. The CDR3 sequence is 15 residues long. Germline V CDR1 and CDR2: MNHNS, SASEGT. Germline trimming cut 3 bases from V and 7 bases from J; bases unmatched to any gene: 4. CDR3 residues: CASSEGGQGNSPLHF. The CDR3 DNA is TGTGCCAGCAGTGAGGGGGGACAGGGAAATTCACCCCTCCACTTT.

There are many counts of this clonotype. This sequence joins TRBV20-1 and TRBJ2-5; 7 bases map to TRBD1. Looked up from germline, CDR1 is DFQATT and CDR2 is SNEGSKA (reference sequence). V shed 3 bases, J shed 2 bases, and the junction held 3 bases outside the gene matches. The CDR3 loop spans 13 amino acids. The CDR3 protein is CSARTGQQETQYF. CDR3 bases: TGCAGTGCTAGGACAGGGCAGCAAGAGACCCAGTACTTC.

The chain uses TRBV12-3 or TRBV12-4 and TRBJ1-2; tentatively, D is TRBD1 (5 bases). This CDR3 comprises 19 residues. V gave up 2 bases and J gave up 3 bases, with 25 bases separating them. CDR3 sequence (DNA): TGTGCCAGCAGTTTATGGGGCGGGCGAAAAAGGGGCGGAGACTATGGCTACACCTTC. This gives the protein CASSLWGGRKRGGDYGYTF.

There are many counts of this clonotype. V and J are TRBV6-6 and TRBJ2-7; D call uncertain. CDR1 and CDR2 (germline): MNHNY, SVGAGI (reference sequence). CDR3 length: 13 residues. The V end lost 0 bases, the J end lost 3 bases, and 6 bases lay between the germline ends. The CDR3 sequence: CASSYSTFYEQYF. The CDR3 region has the DNA TGTGCCAGCAGTTACTCGACTTTCTACGAGCAGTACTTC.

This clonotype has more than one count but fewer than ten. V usage is TRBV30 and J usage is TRBJ1-6, with TRBD1 as a possible D gene (6 bases). This CDR3 spans 14 amino acids. Trimming stripped 0 bases from V and 12 bases from J, with 15 bases between. Germline V gene sequence: CDR1 GTSNPN, CDR2 SVGIG (reference sequence). The CDR3 DNA sequence: TGTGCCTGGAGTGTACGAGGGGGGCAGGGACCCCTCCACTTT. Translation: CAWSVRGGQGPLHF.

This clonotype was counted a few times. The junction shows a germline mismatch at one end, possibly a read error. The chain has TRBV7-3 and TRBJ2-3, with D possibly TRBD2 on 6 matching bases. In germline, CDR1 is SGHTA, CDR2 FQGTGA. This CDR3 spans 14 amino acids. Here the CDR3 DNA reads TGTGCCAGCGGCTTAACGGGGGGCACAGATACGCAGTATTTT. Translation gives CASGLTGGTDTQYF.

The chain carries TRBV20-1 and TRBJ2-7; tentatively, D is TRBD2 (6 bases). The CDR3 spans 14 residues. Germline assignment: CDR1 DFQATT and CDR2 SNEGSKA (reference sequence). The V end was cut by 0 bases, the J end by 3 bases, with 12 bases between. CDR3 sequence: CSARDSGNHYEQYF. The CDR3, as DNA: TGCAGTGCTAGAGATAGCGGAAACCACTACGAGCAGTACTTC.